The present TCR beta chain was sequenced within a study of radiotherapy plus CTLA-4 blockade in lung cancer (dated by TCRdb to the late 2010s). With respect to the entire study: Among the enrolled patients, approximately 18% had an objective response, and around 31% reached disease control.

The CDR3 has 14 amino acids, counting the end cysteine and phenylalanine. The CDR3 DNA has 42 bases and is translated from base 1. The junction carries 14 bases between V and J, which are trimmed by 10 bases and 0 bases respectively. The CDR1 and CDR2 encoded by the germline V gene are MGHDK and SYGVNS. Library generation was performed with the immunoSEQ multiplex PCR assay. TCRdb limited this immuneACCESS table to in-frame rearrangements with V and J called. A share of clones is missing; checked studies link under half to unresolved V genes, and the rest is unexplained. This sample comprises 30,000 or so clones, 70% of them detected only once. The ten largest clones represent under 5% of the sample. The study evaluated CTLA-4 blockade (ipilimumab) given together with focal radiation therapy in patients who had chemo-refractory metastatic non-small-cell lung cancer. Results and caveats for the whole study, not just this receptor: After treatment with radiotherapy and ipilimumab, TCR clones that came from tumors expanded in the peripheral blood. The strongest predictors of response, as reported, were early dynamic changes in blood T cell clones along with a rise in serum interferon-beta after radiation.

Regarding this clone: What antigen it recognizes has not been identified. Per-nucleotide qualities are absent, and no much larger clonotype sits a single base away.

This receptor was identified in a human donor with non-small cell lung cancer who had stable disease on radiotherapy plus ipilimumab. Rearrangement joined TRBV25-1 to TRBJ2-3, with an unclear D gene assignment. Specimen: peripheral blood, collected from a patient treated with radiotherapy plus ipilimumab. The nucleotides read TGTGCCACCGCCGGGTATGCTAGCACAGATACGCAGTATTTT. This yields the protein CATAGYASTDTQYF.